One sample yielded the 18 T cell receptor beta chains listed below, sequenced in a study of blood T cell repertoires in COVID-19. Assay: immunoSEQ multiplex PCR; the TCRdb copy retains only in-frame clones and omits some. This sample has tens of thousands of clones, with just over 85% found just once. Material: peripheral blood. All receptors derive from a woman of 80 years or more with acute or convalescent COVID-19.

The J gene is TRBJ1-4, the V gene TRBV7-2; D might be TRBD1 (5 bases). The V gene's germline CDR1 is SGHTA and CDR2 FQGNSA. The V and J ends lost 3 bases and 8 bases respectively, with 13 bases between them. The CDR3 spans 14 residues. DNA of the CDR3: TGTGCCAGCAGCTTTAACCAGGGTCGCGAAAAACTGTTTTTT. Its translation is CASSFNQGREKLFF. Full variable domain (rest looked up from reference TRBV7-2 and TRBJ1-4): GAGVSQSPSNKVTEKGKDVELRCDPISGHTALYWYRQSLGQGLEFLIYFQGNSAPDKSGLPSDRFSAERTGGSVSTLTIQRTQQEDSAVYLCASSFNQGREKLFFGSGTQLSVL.

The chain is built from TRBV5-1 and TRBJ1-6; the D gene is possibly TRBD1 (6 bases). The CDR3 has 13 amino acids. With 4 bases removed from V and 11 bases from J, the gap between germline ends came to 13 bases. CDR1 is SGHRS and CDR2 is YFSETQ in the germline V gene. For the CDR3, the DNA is TGCGCCAGCAGCCCCGGGACACCCCCACCCCTCCACTTT. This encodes CASSPGTPPPLHF.

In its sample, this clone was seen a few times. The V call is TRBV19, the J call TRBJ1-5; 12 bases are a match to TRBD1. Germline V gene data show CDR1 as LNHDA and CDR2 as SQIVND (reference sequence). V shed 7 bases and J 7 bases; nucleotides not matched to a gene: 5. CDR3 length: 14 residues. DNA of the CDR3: TGTGCCAGTACCGGGACAGGGGGCGGGCAGCCCCAGCATTTT. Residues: CASTGTGGGQPQHF.

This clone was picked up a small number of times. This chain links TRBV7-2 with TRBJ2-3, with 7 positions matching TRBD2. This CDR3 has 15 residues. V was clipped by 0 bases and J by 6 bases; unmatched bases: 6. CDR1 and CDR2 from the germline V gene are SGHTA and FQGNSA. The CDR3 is CASSLASGRIDTQYF. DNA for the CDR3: TGTGCCAGCAGCTTAGCTAGCGGGCGCATCGATACGCAGTATTTT.

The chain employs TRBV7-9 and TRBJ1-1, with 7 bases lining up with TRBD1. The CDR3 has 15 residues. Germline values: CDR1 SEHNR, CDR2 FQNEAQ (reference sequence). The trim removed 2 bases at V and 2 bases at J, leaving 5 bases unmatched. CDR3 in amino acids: CASSLQDRENTEAFF. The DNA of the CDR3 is TGTGCCAGCAGCTTACAAGACAGGGAAAACACTGAAGCTTTCTTT.

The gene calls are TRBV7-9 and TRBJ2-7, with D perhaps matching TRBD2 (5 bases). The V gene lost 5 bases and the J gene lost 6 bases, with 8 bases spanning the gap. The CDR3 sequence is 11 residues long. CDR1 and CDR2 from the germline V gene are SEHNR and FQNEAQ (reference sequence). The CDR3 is CASSKRVEQYF. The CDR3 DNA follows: TGTGCCAGCAGCAAGAGGGTCGAGCAGTACTTC.

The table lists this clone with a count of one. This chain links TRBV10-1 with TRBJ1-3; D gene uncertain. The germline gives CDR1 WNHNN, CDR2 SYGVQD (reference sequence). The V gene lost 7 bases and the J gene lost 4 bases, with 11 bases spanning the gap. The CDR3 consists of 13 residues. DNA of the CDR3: TGCGCCAGCATGCCAGAACTAGGAAACACCATATATTTT. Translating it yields CASMPELGNTIYF.

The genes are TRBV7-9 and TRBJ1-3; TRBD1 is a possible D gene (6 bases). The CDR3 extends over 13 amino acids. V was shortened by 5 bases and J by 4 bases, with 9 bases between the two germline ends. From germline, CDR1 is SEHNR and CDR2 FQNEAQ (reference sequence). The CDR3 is CASSLGQGNTIYF. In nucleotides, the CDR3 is TGTGCCAGCAGCCTCGGACAGGGAAACACCATATATTTT.

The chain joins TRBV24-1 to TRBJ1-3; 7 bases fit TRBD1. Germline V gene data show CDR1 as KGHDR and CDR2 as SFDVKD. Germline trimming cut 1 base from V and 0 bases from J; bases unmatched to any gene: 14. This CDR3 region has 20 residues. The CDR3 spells CATSDLRDSSSDHSGNTIYF. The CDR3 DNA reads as TGTGCCACCAGTGATTTAAGGGACAGCAGTTCAGACCACTCTGGAAACACCATATATTTT.

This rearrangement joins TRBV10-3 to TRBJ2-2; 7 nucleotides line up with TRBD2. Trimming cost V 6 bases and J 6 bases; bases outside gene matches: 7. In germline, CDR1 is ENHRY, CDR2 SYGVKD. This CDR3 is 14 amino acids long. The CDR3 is CAIREAGDAGELFF. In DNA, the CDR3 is TGTGCCATCAGGGAGGCGGGGGATGCCGGGGAGCTGTTTTTT.

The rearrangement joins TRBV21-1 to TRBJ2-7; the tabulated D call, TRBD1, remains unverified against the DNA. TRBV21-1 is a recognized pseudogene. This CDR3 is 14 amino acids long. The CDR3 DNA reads TGTGCCAGCAGCGACTTAGACAGTTTCCACGAGCAGTACTTC. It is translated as CASSDLDSFHEQYF.

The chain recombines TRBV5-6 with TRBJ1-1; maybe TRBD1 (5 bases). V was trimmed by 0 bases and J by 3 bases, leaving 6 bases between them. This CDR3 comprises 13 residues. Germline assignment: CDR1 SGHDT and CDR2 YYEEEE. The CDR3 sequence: CASSLAGYTEAFF. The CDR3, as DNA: TGTGCCAGCAGCTTGGCAGGGTACACTGAAGCTTTCTTT.

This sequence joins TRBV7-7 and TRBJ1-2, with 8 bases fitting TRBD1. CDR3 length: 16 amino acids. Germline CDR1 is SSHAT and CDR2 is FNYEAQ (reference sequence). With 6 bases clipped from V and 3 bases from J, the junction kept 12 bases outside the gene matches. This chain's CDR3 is CASRPIPGQEDYGYTF. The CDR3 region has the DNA TGTGCCAGCAGACCGATACCGGGACAGGAGGACTATGGCTACACCTTC.

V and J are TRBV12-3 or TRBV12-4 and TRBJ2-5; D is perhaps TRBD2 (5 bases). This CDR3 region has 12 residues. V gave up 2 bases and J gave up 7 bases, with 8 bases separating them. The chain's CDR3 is CASSLSGGTQYF. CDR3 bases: TGTGCCAGCAGTTTATCAGGAGGGACCCAGTACTTC.

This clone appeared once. CDR3 sequence: CASSATGYGYTF. For the CDR3, the DNA is TGTGCCAGCAGTGCGACAGGATATGGCTACACCTTC. This rearrangement joins TRBV6-6 to TRBJ1-2; TRBD1 is a possible D gene (6 bases). CDR3 size: 12 residues. V shed 5 bases and J shed 5 bases, with 9 bases lying between them. Germline assignment: CDR1 MNHNY and CDR2 SVGAGI (reference sequence).

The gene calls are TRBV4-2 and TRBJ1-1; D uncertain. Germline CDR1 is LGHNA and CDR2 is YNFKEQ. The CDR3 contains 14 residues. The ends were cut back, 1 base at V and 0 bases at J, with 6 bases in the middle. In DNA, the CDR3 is TGTGCCAGCAGCCAAGGTACGGTGAACACTGAAGCTTTCTTT. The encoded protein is CASSQGTVNTEAFF.

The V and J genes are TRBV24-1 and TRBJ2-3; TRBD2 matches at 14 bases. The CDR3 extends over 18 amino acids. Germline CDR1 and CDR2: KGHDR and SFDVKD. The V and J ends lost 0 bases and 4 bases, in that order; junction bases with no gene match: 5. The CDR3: CATSDLGTSGSPADTQYF. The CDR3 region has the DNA TGTGCCACCAGTGATTTGGGGACTAGCGGGAGCCCGGCAGATACGCAGTATTTT.

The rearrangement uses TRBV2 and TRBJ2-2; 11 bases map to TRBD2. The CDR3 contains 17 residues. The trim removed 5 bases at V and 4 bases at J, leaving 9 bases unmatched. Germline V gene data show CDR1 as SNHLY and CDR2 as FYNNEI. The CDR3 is CASSPLAGGPSTGELFF. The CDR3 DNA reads TGTGCCAGCAGTCCCCTAGCGGGAGGTCCGAGCACCGGGGAGCTGTTTTTT.